This is a list of T cell receptor beta chains from one sample in a study of cytomegalovirus exposure and HLA in healthy donors. Sequenced by immunoSEQ multiplex PCR; TCRdb stores in-frame clones only, minus some. The specimen's table records 200,000 to 250,000 clones. Sequenced material: PBMCs. These receptors came from a woman aged 30 to 39 in good health and CMV-seropositive. Each CDR3 is given with its conserved first and last residue. A D gene is named only where the DNA matches it firmly.

length,J,D,V,CDR3
16,TRBJ1-5,NA,TRBV21-1,CASSSRDRISNQPQHF
12,TRBJ2-5,NA,TRBV7-6,CASSQRGETQYF
14,TRBJ1-1,NA,TRBV19,CASSILQGFTEAFF
15,TRBJ2-7,TRBD1,TRBV6-5,CASSYRGQSSYEQYF
16,TRBJ1-1,NA,TRBV6-1,CASSATGGGLGTEAFF
14,TRBJ2-7,TRBD2,TRBV9,CASSVGPAGGEQYF
15,TRBJ1-2,NA,TRBV5-1,CASSSEPREPYGYTF
13,TRBJ1-2,NA,TRBV30,CAWSVQGVGGYTF
15,TRBJ2-4,NA,TRBV27,CASSLGGAGAVIQYF
13,TRBJ2-7,NA,TRBV30,CAWSVMDTYEQYF
10,TRBJ2-3,NA,TRBV20-1,CSASRGTQYF
13,TRBJ2-7,NA,TRBV11-3,CASSLEQSYEQYF
17,TRBJ2-3,TRBD2,TRBV5-1,CASSTLIAGDRTDTQYF
13,TRBJ2-3,TRBD2,TRBV30,CAPPGLAVNTQYF
16,TRBJ2-1,TRBD2,TRBV28,CASSFLRLAGVDEQFF
16,TRBJ2-3,NA,TRBV7-6,CASSLVERSITDTQYF
12,TRBJ1-3,NA,TRBV2,CASSDLGNTIYF
18,TRBJ2-7,TRBD2,TRBV7-2,CASSLEPTSGGESYEQYF
13,TRBJ1-4,TRBD1,TRBV28,CASSRDRGEKLFF
17,TRBJ2-2,TRBD1,TRBV10-2,CATPGAGQGANTGELFF
11,TRBJ2-1,TRBD2,TRBV10-1,CASGTSGEQFF
13,TRBJ2-7,NA,TRBV4-2,CASSQDETYEQYF
14,TRBJ2-5,NA,TRBV5-4,CASSDAAGGETQYF
17,TRBJ2-1,TRBD2,TRBV5-5,CASSSAGLAVAYNEQFF
16,TRBJ2-3,TRBD2,TRBV5-1,CASISGTSGSTDTQYF
15,TRBJ1-6,TRBD1,TRBV4-1,CASSPGGIYNSPLHF
15,TRBJ2-1,TRBD2,TRBV14,CASSLLAGKYNEQFF
13,TRBJ2-7,NA,TRBV9,CASSVGLNYEQYF
12,TRBJ2-7,NA,TRBV5-8,CASSLLAYEQYF
15,TRBJ1-1,NA,TRBV5-5,CASSLQGIVNTEAFF
15,TRBJ2-2,TRBD1,TRBV2,CASSPGTGNTGELFF
14,TRBJ2-5,TRBD1,TRBV19,CAKTKQGAGETQYF
14,TRBJ1-1,TRBD1,TRBV5-4,CASSRGQGNTEAFF
16,TRBJ2-3,NA,TRBV5-1,CASSLGAGSSTDTQYF
16,TRBJ2-2,TRBD2,TRBV10-3,CAIRDRREGPTGELFF
14,TRBJ1-2,NA,TRBV21-1,CASAKGQGDYGYTF
16,TRBJ2-1,TRBD2,TRBV27,CASSRLGTSGSYEQFF
16,TRBJ2-2,NA,TRBV28,CASSASDRLNTGELFF
13,TRBJ1-1,NA,TRBV25-1,CASQLQENTEAFF
15,TRBJ2-1,NA,TRBV4-3,CASSQGSPGRNEQFF
14,TRBJ1-5,TRBD1,TRBV7-9,CASSVSQGSQPQHF
15,TRBJ2-1,NA,TRBV5-1,CASSSSQGRRSEQFF
15,TRBJ2-1,TRBD2,TRBV2,CASSSSGGPYNEQFF
15,TRBJ2-1,TRBD2,TRBV9,CASSVGTSASSEQFF
14,TRBJ1-3,NA,TRBV5-1,CASSPGSTGNTIYF
13,TRBJ1-1,TRBD1,TRBV2,CASRGTGSAEAFF
16,TRBJ2-7,TRBD1,TRBV28,CASSPPTGGEHYEQYF
17,TRBJ1-3,TRBD1,TRBV10-3,CATRGFAGQGSGNTIYF
16,TRBJ1-2,TRBD1,TRBV6-6,CASSYSGRGYSYGYTF
15,TRBJ1-1,NA,TRBV18,CASSPISALNTEAFF
14,TRBJ2-1,NA,TRBV4-1,CASSQDEEGYEQFF
16,TRBJ2-5,NA,TRBV6-6,CASTYNERRLEETQYF
15,TRBJ1-1,TRBD1,TRBV5-1,CASSLEARGDTEAFF
13,TRBJ2-5,NA,TRBV2,CASSAGLIETQYF
15,TRBJ2-5,TRBD1,TRBV19,CASSIKQGLGETQYF
15,TRBJ2-5,TRBD1,TRBV7-9,CASSLERGPLETQYF
15,TRBJ2-5,TRBD2,TRBV18,CASSLTSGAGETQYF
17,TRBJ2-1,TRBD2,TRBV7-8,CASSLSRTSGGVYEQFF
12,TRBJ2-3,NA,TRBV5-1,CASSPGTDTQYF